This is a list of T cell receptor beta chains from one sample in a study of blood T cell repertoires in COVID-19. Assay: immunoSEQ multiplex PCR; the TCRdb copy retains only in-frame clones and omits some. The data hold about 44,000 clones, with about 86% observed a single time. Sequences were obtained from peripheral blood. The receptor source for this set is a human donor in a cohort sampled during active COVID-19. CDR3s include the opening cysteine and the closing phenylalanine or tryptophan. Each record gives: D gene, J gene, V gene, clone size, CDR3 protein, CDR3 DNA. D genes are given only for firm matches. Clone size is shown for a subset of rows, as once, few, many or a class of expanded clone.

- | TRBJ1-1 | TRBV30 | once | CAWSTSNTEAFF | TGTGCCTGGAGTACTTCGAACACTGAAGCTTTCTTT
TRBD1 | TRBJ1-3 | TRBV5-6 | - | CASSLEGWDRSYGNTIYF | TGTGCCAGCAGCTTGGAGGGATGGGACAGGAGTTACGGAAACACCATATATTTT
TRBD1 | TRBJ1-2 | TRBV3-1/TRBV3-2 | - | CASSQWDREGYGYTF | TGTGCCAGCAGCCAATGGGACAGGGAGGGCTATGGCTACACCTTC
TRBD1 | TRBJ1-5 | TRBV5-1 | - | CASSSSGQGEEPQHF | TGCGCCAGCAGCTCCAGCGGACAGGGTGAGGAGCCCCAGCATTTT
TRBD1 | TRBJ2-7 | TRBV27 | once | CASSFYRTGGPNEQYF | TGTGCCAGCAGTTTTTATCGGACAGGGGGCCCCAACGAGCAGTACTTC
- | TRBJ1-5 | TRBV12-3/TRBV12-4 | once | CASSYGFGQPQHF | TGTGCCAGCAGTTACGGGTTTGGGCAGCCCCAGCATTTT
TRBD1 | TRBJ1-2 | TRBV4-2 | - | CASSQDRGTGGGYGYTF | TGTGCCAGCAGCCAAGATCGGGGGACAGGGGGCGGCTATGGCTACACCTTC
TRBD2 | TRBJ2-7 | TRBV18 | - | CASSPSGGVYEQYF | TGTGCCAGCTCTCCCAGCGGGGGGGTCTACGAGCAGTACTTC
TRBD1 | TRBJ1-2 | TRBV3-1/TRBV3-2 | - | CASSLGATGDYGYTF | TGTGCCAGCAGCCTGGGGGCAACAGGGGACTATGGCTACACCTTC
TRBD1 | TRBJ2-2 | TRBV19 | - | CASSSQGDTGELFF | TGTGCCAGTAGTTCCCAGGGGGACACCGGGGAGCTGTTTTTT
- | TRBJ2-4 | TRBV6-5 | - | CASSYSQGRGHIQYF | TGTGCCAGCAGTTACTCTCAGGGGCGGGGGCACATTCAGTACTTC
TRBD2 | TRBJ2-7 | TRBV7-2 | - | CASSFFGGGGNEQYF | TGTGCCAGCAGCTTTTTTGGCGGGGGAGGCAACGAGCAGTACTTC
TRBD1 | TRBJ1-5 | TRBV19 | once | CASSGVGTGDFSNQPQHF | TGTGCCAGTAGCGGCGTCGGGACAGGGGACTTTAGCAATCAGCCCCAGCATTTT
TRBD1 | TRBJ2-7 | TRBV4-1 | - | CASSQATGTGVYEQYF | TGCGCCAGCAGCCAAGCAACCGGGACAGGGGTTTACGAGCAGTACTTC
TRBD2 | TRBJ2-1 | TRBV24-1 | - | CATSDLRAGGPSYNEQFF | TGTGCCACCAGTGATTTACGAGCGGGGGGCCCCTCCTACAATGAGCAGTTCTTC
- | TRBJ2-5 | TRBV5-1 | - | CATRGPQVPETQYF | TGCGCCACCCGTGGGCCTCAGGTTCCGGAGACCCAGTACTTC
- | TRBJ2-1 | TRBV19 | - | CASTEGLTYNEQFF | TGTGCCAGTACAGAGGGTCTAACCTACAATGAGCAGTTCTTC
TRBD2 | TRBJ2-5 | TRBV5-8 | - | CASSLWGTSGGQETQYF | TGTGCCAGCAGCTTGTGGGGGACTAGCGGGGGCCAAGAGACCCAGTACTTC
- | TRBJ2-7 | TRBV24-1 | - | CATSDHRGAVSTYEQYF | TGTGCCACCAGTGATCACCGGGGTGCCGTCTCTACCTACGAGCAGTACTTC
- | TRBJ1-1 | TRBV10-3 | - | CAISGGEGTEAFF | TGTGCCATCAGTGGGGGGGAGGGCACTGAAGCTTTCTTT
TRBD2 | TRBJ2-2 | TRBV9 | - | CASSVELADTGELFF | TGTGCCAGCAGCGTAGAGCTAGCGGACACCGGGGAGCTGTTTTTT
- | TRBJ1-5 | TRBV12-3/TRBV12-4 | few | CASSPSNQPQHF | TGTGCCAGCAGTCCGAGCAATCAGCCCCAGCATTTT
TRBD2 | TRBJ2-5 | TRBV6-2/TRBV6-3 | many | CASSYAVTSGGQETQYF | TGTGCCAGCAGTTACGCGGTCACTAGCGGGGGTCAAGAGACCCAGTACTTC
- | TRBJ1-2 | TRBV6-1 | few | CASSEAELNRVGYGYTF | TGTGCCAGCAGTGAAGCCGAGCTGAACAGGGTGGGCTATGGCTACACCTTC
- | TRBJ1-1 | TRBV3-1/TRBV3-2 | - | CASSQQVRERLNTEAFF | TGTGCCAGCAGCCAACAGGTGAGGGAAAGGCTGAACACTGAAGCTTTCTTT
- | TRBJ2-3 | TRBV11-3 | - | CASSGRGTDTQYF | TGTGCCAGCAGCGGCCGGGGGACAGATACGCAGTATTTT
- | TRBJ1-1 | TRBV29-1 | - | CSASRVFSTEAFF | TGCAGCGCATCCAGGGTCTTTAGCACTGAAGCTTTCTTT
- | TRBJ1-3 | TRBV27 | - | CASRADFAGNTIYF | TGTGCCAGCAGAGCCGACTTTGCTGGAAACACCATATATTTT